These 5 T cell receptor beta chains originate from one sample sequenced in a study of cytomegalovirus exposure and HLA in healthy donors. Profiled with immunoSEQ multiplex PCR; TCRdb holds only in-frame clones, not every one. Of under 250,000 clones listed, over 80% are singletons. The material sequenced was PBMCs. The receptor set was obtained from a woman aged 18-29 years in good health and CMV-seronegative.

The J gene is TRBJ2-5, the V gene TRBV5-1, with TRBD1 matching 7 bases. This CDR3 contains 14 residues. Germline trimming cut 4 bases from V and 6 bases from J; bases unmatched to any gene: 9. The germline CDR1 and CDR2 sequences are SGHRS and YFSETQ. For the CDR3, the DNA is TGCGCCAGCAGCCTAAGACAGGGCGTAAAGACCCAGTACTTC. As protein: CASSLRQGVKTQYF. The whole variable domain, filled in from reference TRBV5-1 and TRBJ2-5, reads KAGVTQTPRYLIKTRGQQVTLSCSPISGHRSVSWYQQTPGQGLQFLFEYFSETQRNKGNFPGRFSGRQFSNSRSEMNVSTLELGDSALYLCASSLRQGVKTQYFGPGTRLLVL.

This clone was found many times. Within the sample, other DNA sequences also encode this same CDR3. The V and J genes are TRBV30 and TRBJ2-7; D is undetermined. CDR3 length: 12 residues. Germline lookup yields CDR1 GTSNPN and CDR2 SVGIG (reference sequence). The germline V and J ends were trimmed by 0 bases and 3 bases, with 6 bases remaining between them. The CDR3 protein is CAWSVSGYEQYF. Here the CDR3 DNA reads TGTGCCTGGAGTGTGTCAGGCTACGAGCAGTACTTC.

The rearrangement links TRBV29-1 to TRBJ2-2; the D gene is possibly TRBD2 (5 bases). V lost 8 bases, J lost 3 bases, and 25 bases lay in between. The CDR3 is 17 amino acids. Germline CDR1 reads SQVTM; CDR2 reads ANQGSEA. The CDR3 sequence is CSPYYRRVGADTGELFF. Here the CDR3 DNA reads TGCAGCCCTTATTACCGGCGGGTTGGTGCAGACACCGGGGAGCTGTTTTTT.

V and J are TRBV6-1 and TRBJ1-2; no clear D gene. CDR1 and CDR2 from the germline V gene are MNHNS and SASEGT. The CDR3 consists of 13 residues. The V end lost 5 bases, the J end lost 4 bases, and 11 bases lay between the germline ends. In DNA form, the CDR3 reads TGTGCCAGCAGTACCTCGGCAGTCTATGGCTACACCTTC. Translated, it gives CASSTSAVYGYTF.

The J gene is TRBJ2-3, the V gene TRBV5-6; either TRBD1 or TRBD2 may fit D (6 bases each). This CDR3 is built from 17 residues. Trimming cost V 0 bases and J 4 bases, with 18 bases left between them. In germline, CDR1 is SGHDT, CDR2 YYEEEE. CDR3 region: CASSLAETGRFADTQYF. For the CDR3, the DNA is TGTGCCAGCAGCTTGGCCGAAACAGGGAGGTTCGCAGATACGCAGTATTTT.